These 4 T cell receptor beta chains originate from one sample sequenced in a study of spatial heterogeneity in lung cancer. MiXCR, applied by TCRdb to the 5' RACE reads, yields one record per CDR3 protein. The profile covers more than 95,000 distinct CDR3 sequences, with less than 15% appearing a single time and approximately 17% taken by the ten largest. Time point meaning: blood at routine non-recurrence follow-up after resection. Without sorting, whole RNA was sequenced from tumor, nontumor lung or frozen PBMC. The specimen comprised PBMCs, sampled at follow-up. All receptors come from a male donor with early-stage non-small cell lung cancer.

In DNA form, the CDR3 reads TGCGCCAGCAGCTTGCGGCAGGGGCCCAACACTGAAGCTTTCTTT. Protein sequence: CASSLRQGPNTEAFF. The V call is TRBV5-1, the J call TRBJ1-1; D possibly corresponds to TRBD1 (6 bases). The CDR3 has 15 residues. CDR1 is SGHRS and CDR2 is YFSETQ in the germline V gene. V was clipped by 1 base and J by 2 bases, with 12 bases between them. Full variable domain (remainder filled in from reference TRBV5-1 and TRBJ1-1): KAGVTQTPRYLIKTRGQQVTLSCSPISGHRSVSWYQQTPGQGLQFLFEYFSETQRNKGNFPGRFSGRQFSNSRSEMNVSTLELGDSALYLCASSLRQGPNTEAFFGQGTRLTVV.

The sample holds a few counts of this clonotype. J is TRBJ2-7 and V is TRBV25-1; 14 bases line up with TRBD2. CDR3 size: 16 residues. The V segment lost 4 bases and the J segment 3 bases; nucleotides outside the gene matches: 5. Germline lookup yields CDR1 MGHDK and CDR2 SYGVNS. CDR3 coding DNA: TGTGCCAGCAGTGGGGGACTAGCGGGGGTGTTCTACGAGCAGTACTTC. Protein sequence: CASSGGLAGVFYEQYF.

This sequence joins TRBV11-1 and TRBJ2-5; D gene unclear. The CDR3 is 16 amino acids. Germline V CDR1 and CDR2: SGHAT, FQDESV (reference sequence). V lost 5 bases and J 1 base, leaving 17 bases between the germline ends. The DNA for the CDR3 is TGTGCCAGCAGCGCCCGCCGCCGAGTGGTCCAAGAGACCCAGTACTTC. This codes for CASSARRRVVQETQYF.

Only a few counts were recorded for this clonotype. The V gene is TRBV5-1, the J gene TRBJ1-1; D perhaps matches TRBD1 (5 bases). Deletions cut 5 bases from V and 4 bases from J, with 18 bases between. The CDR3 length is 15 residues. Germline loops: CDR1 SGHRS, CDR2 YFSETQ. The CDR3 region is CASRRGGDVGTEAFF. In DNA, the CDR3 is TGCGCCAGCAGGCGCGGGGGTGATGTGGGCACTGAAGCTTTCTTT.